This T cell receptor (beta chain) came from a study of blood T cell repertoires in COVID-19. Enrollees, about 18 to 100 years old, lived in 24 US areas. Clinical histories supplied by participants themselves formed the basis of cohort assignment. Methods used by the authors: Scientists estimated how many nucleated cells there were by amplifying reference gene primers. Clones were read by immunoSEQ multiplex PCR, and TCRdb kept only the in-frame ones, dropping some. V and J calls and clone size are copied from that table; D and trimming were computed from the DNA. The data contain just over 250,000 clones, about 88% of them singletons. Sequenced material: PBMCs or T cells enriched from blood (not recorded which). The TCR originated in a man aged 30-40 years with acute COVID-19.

The CDR3 DNA reads TGTGCCAGCAGTTACTCCGGCAGGGGCGTGGTACAGCCCCAGCATTTT. Amino acid sequence: CASSYSGRGVVQPQHF. This chain uses TRBV6-5 with TRBJ1-5, with D tentatively TRBD1 (6 bases). The CDR3 sequence is 16 residues long. V was clipped by 0 bases and J by 7 bases, with 16 bases between them. In germline, CDR1 is MNHEY, CDR2 SVGAGI.